This entry describes one TCR beta chain. The source of the sample is a study of identical twins. TCRdb fed the 5' RACE reads into MiXCR, producing one record per CDR3 protein. The table records hundreds of thousands of distinct CDR3 sequences, around 10% of them present only once. The receptor was isolated from a woman under 30 in good health. The sequencing input was memory (CD45RO+) T cells sorted from blood.

The CDR3: CSARGGYYNEQFF. Here the CDR3 DNA reads TGCAGTGCTAGAGGGGGGTACTACAATGAGCAGTTCTTC. The chain uses TRBV20-1 and TRBJ2-1; perhaps D is TRBD1 or TRBD2 (5 bases each). This CDR3 comprises 13 residues. The germline V gene has CDR1 DFQATT and CDR2 SNEGSKA (reference sequence). Trimming took off 1 base at V and 3 bases at J, with 7 bases between the two ends.